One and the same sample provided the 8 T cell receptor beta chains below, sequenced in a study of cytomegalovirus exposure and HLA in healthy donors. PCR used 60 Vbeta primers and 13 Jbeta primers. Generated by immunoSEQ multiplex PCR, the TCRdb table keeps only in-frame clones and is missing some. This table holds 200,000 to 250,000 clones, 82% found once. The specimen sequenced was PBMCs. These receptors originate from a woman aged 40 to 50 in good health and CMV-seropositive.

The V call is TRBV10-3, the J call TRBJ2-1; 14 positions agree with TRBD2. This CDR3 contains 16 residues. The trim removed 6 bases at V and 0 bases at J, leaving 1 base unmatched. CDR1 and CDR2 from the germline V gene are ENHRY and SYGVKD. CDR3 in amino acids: CAIRTSGGASYNEQFF. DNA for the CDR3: TGTGCCATCAGGACTAGCGGGGGGGCCTCCTACAATGAGCAGTTCTTC.

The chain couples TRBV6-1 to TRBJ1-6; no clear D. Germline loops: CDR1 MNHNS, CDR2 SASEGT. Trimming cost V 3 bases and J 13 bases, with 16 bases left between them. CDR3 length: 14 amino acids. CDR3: CASSDDTESFPLHF. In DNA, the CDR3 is TGTGCCAGCAGTGACGACACCGAGAGTTTCCCCCTCCACTTT.

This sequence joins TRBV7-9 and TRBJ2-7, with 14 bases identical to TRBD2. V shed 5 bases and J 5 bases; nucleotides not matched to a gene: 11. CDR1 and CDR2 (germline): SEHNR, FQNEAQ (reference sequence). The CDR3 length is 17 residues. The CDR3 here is CASSPTGTSGSTHEQYF. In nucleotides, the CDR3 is TGTGCCAGCAGCCCGACCGGGACTAGCGGGAGCACCCACGAGCAGTACTTC.

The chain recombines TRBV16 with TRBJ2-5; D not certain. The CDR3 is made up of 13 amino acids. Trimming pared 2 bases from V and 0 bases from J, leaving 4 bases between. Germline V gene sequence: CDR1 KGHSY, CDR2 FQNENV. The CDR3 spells CASSQKHQETQYF. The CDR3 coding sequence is TGTGCCAGCAGCCAAAAGCACCAAGAGACCCAGTACTTC.

The CDR3 loop reads CASSPTSGSLNEQFF. CDR3 nucleotides: TGTGCCAGCAGCCCTACTAGCGGGAGCCTTAATGAGCAGTTCTTC. J is TRBJ2-1 and V is TRBV7-7; 11 bases are a match to TRBD2. Unmatched junction bases numbered 7, after V lost 5 bases and J lost 7 bases. The CDR3 is made up of 15 amino acids. CDR1 and CDR2 from the germline V gene are SSHAT and FNYEAQ (reference sequence). Full variable domain (rest looked up from reference TRBV7-7 and TRBJ2-1): GAGVSQSPRYKVTKRGQDVTLRCDPISSHATLYWYQQALGQGPEFLTYFNYEAQPDKSGLPSDRFSAERPEGSISTLTIQRTEQRDSAMYRCASSPTSGSLNEQFFGPGTRLTVL.

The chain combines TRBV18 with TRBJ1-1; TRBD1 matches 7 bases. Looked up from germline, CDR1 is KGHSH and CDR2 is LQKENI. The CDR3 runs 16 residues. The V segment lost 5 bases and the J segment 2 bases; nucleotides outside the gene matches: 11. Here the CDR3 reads CASSNRAGTANTEAFF. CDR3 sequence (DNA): TGTGCCAGCTCAAACCGTGCCGGGACAGCAAACACTGAAGCTTTCTTT. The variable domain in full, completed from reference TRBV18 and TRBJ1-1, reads NAGVMQNPRHLVRRRGQEARLRCSPMKGHSHVYWYRQLPEEGLKFMVYLQKENIIDESGMPKERFSAEFPKEGPSILRIQQVVRGDSAAYFCASSNRAGTANTEAFFGQGTRLTVV.

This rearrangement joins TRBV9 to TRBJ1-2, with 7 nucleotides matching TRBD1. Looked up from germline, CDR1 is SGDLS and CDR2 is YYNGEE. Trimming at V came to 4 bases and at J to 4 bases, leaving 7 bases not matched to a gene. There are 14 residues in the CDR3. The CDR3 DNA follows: TGTGCCAGCAGCCCACAGGGGCAGGTCTATGGCTACACCTTC. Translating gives CASSPQGQVYGYTF.

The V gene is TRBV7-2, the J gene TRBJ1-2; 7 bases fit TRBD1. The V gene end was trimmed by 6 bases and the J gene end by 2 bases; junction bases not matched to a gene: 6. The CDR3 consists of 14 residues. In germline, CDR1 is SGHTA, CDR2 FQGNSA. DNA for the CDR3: TGTGCCAGCAGATCCAGACAGGGCAACTATGGCTACACCTTC. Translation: CASRSRQGNYGYTF.